The 22 T cell receptor beta chains below come from one sample, sequenced in a study of graft-versus-host responses after intestinal transplantation. Assay: immunoSEQ multiplex PCR; the TCRdb copy retains only in-frame clones and omits some. The data show about 100,000 clones, with about nine tenths seen just once and roughly a sixth held by the top ten. Sequences were derived from PBMCs, sampled roughly 450 days after intestinal transplant. The source of these receptors is a human patient who received an intestinal transplant, so some T cells may come from the graft donor.

This sequence joins TRBV6-6 and TRBJ1-1, with a possible D match to TRBD1 (6 bases). This CDR3 is built from 15 residues. From germline, CDR1 is MNHNY and CDR2 SVGAGI (reference sequence). V shed 6 bases and J shed 1 base, with 15 bases lying between them. CDR3 nucleotide sequence: TGTGCCAGCAGCCTAGAAGGGGGTAGGAACACTGAAGCTTTCTTT. Translated: CASSLEGGRNTEAFF.

The chain employs TRBV5-1 and TRBJ2-4; the D gene is possibly TRBD2 (6 bases). The CDR3 runs 18 residues. Germline V lookup: CDR1 SGHRS, CDR2 YFSETQ. V dropped 0 bases and J dropped 0 bases, with 16 bases sitting between them. CDR3 DNA sequence: TGCGCCAGCAGCTTGGCGTTCGGCGTCGGGGGAGCCAAAAACATTCAGTACTTC. Amino acids: CASSLAFGVGGAKNIQYF. Variable domain in full (rest from reference TRBV5-1 and TRBJ2-4): KAGVTQTPRYLIKTRGQQVTLSCSPISGHRSVSWYQQTPGQGLQFLFEYFSETQRNKGNFPGRFSGRQFSNSRSEMNVSTLELGDSALYLCASSLAFGVGGAKNIQYFGAGTRLSVL.

The chain has TRBV23-1 and TRBJ2-7; D could derive from TRBD1 or TRBD2 (5 bases each). TRBV23-1 counts as an open reading frame of uncertain function. Trimming removed 3 bases at V and 6 bases at J, with 9 bases between. This CDR3 spans 12 amino acids. As DNA, the CDR3 is TGCGCCAGCAGTCAGGTTGGGGGCGAGCAGTACTTC. Translating it yields CASSQVGGEQYF.

The chain joins TRBV6-5 to TRBJ1-6; no clear D gene. V dropped 5 bases and J dropped 10 bases, with 15 bases sitting between them. CDR1 MNHEY and CDR2 SVGAGI come from the germline V gene. The CDR3 is 14 amino acids. This CDR3 is CASSRQVDGSPLHF. In nucleotides, the CDR3 is TGTGCCAGCAGTCGCCAGGTGGACGGATCACCCCTCCACTTT.

The rearrangement uses TRBV7-8 and TRBJ2-3, with D possibly matching TRBD2 (5 bases). CDR3 length: 17 amino acids. Germline assignment: CDR1 SGHVS and CDR2 FQNEAQ. The ends were cut back, 2 bases at V and 4 bases at J, with 19 bases in the middle. CDR3 sequence reads: CASSLIELAGGADTQYF. The CDR3 DNA reads as TGTGCCAGCAGCTTAATTGAGCTAGCAGGCGGTGCAGATACGCAGTATTTT.

This clone has just one count. This sequence joins TRBV19 and TRBJ1-1; possibly TRBD1 for D (5 bases). This CDR3 has 14 residues. V gave up 8 bases and J gave up 3 bases, with 16 bases separating them. Germline-derived CDR1 and CDR2 are LNHDA and SQIVND (reference sequence). DNA of the CDR3: TGTGCCAGTCGTAGGGGTCGGCAGGACACTGAAGCTTTCTTT. This translates into CASRRGRQDTEAFF.

To note about this clone: Other DNA sequences in this sample translate to the same CDR3. The rearrangement links TRBV5-1 to TRBJ2-2, with D uncertain. The CDR3 extends over 14 amino acids. V was trimmed by 4 bases and J by 6 bases, leaving 13 bases between them. Germline CDR1 is SGHRS and CDR2 is YFSETQ. The DNA for the CDR3 is TGCGCCAGCAGCCCAAGGGAAGGAGCCGGGGAGCTGTTTTTT. This translates into CASSPREGAGELFF.

The genes are TRBV19 and TRBJ1-6; D is unresolved. Trimming shortened V by 6 bases and J by 3 bases, and 12 bases separated the two germline ends. There are 15 residues in the CDR3. The V gene's germline CDR1 is LNHDA and CDR2 SQIVND (reference sequence). The CDR3 sequence is CASRRTGLYNSPLHF. CDR3 bases: TGTGCCAGTAGGAGGACGGGCCTCTATAATTCACCCCTCCACTTT.

V usage is TRBV7-6 and J usage is TRBJ2-7; TRBD2 matches at 9 bases. V lost 0 bases, J lost 0 bases, and 9 bases stayed unmatched. This CDR3 spans 18 amino acids. Germline V gene sequence: CDR1 SGHVS, CDR2 FNYEAQ. The CDR3, as DNA: TGTGCCAGCAGCTTAGCGGGTTCTAGCGGGGCTTACTCCTACGAGCAGTACTTC. Translating gives CASSLAGSSGAYSYEQYF.

This clone has only a few counts. The chain recombines TRBV27 with TRBJ1-2; 7 bases match TRBD1. This CDR3 spans 12 amino acids. The germline gives CDR1 MNHEY, CDR2 SMNVEV (reference sequence). V shed 5 bases and J 8 bases; nucleotides not matched to a gene: 5. The CDR3 region has the DNA TGTGCCAGCAGTCCCACGACAGGGGGCTACACCTTC. It translates to CASSPTTGGYTF.

V gene TRBV10-1 combines with J gene TRBJ2-6, with D maybe TRBD1 (6 bases). The CDR3 is made up of 15 amino acids. The V end was cut by 6 bases, the J end by 2 bases, with 11 bases between. Per germline, CDR1 WNHNN and CDR2 SYGVQD (reference sequence). CDR3 nucleotides: TGCGCCAGCAGACGACAGGTTCCTGGGGCCAACGTCCTGACTTTC. Protein: CASRRQVPGANVLTF.

V usage is TRBV6-6 and J usage is TRBJ1-2; D is undetermined. From germline, CDR1 is MNHNY and CDR2 SVGAGI (reference sequence). The V and J ends lost 4 bases and 8 bases respectively, with 14 bases between them. The CDR3 contains 13 residues. In DNA form, the CDR3 reads TGTGCCAGCAGTTTTCGGGCTCTCCGGGGCTACACCTTC. Its protein product is CASSFRALRGYTF.

In nucleotides, the CDR3 is TGTGCCATCAGTGAGTCTTGGGCACCCCTCCACTTT. It specifies CAISESWAPLHF. The chain has TRBV10-3 and TRBJ1-6; no reliable D call. The V end lost 0 bases, the J end lost 11 bases, and 5 bases lay between the germline ends. The CDR3 runs 12 residues. The germline gives CDR1 ENHRY, CDR2 SYGVKD.

The V call is TRBV25-1, the J call TRBJ1-1; no firm D call. The CDR3 loop spans 16 amino acids. Per germline, CDR1 MGHDK and CDR2 SYGVNS. V was pared by 1 base and J by 1 base, with 13 bases between. In DNA, the CDR3 is TGTGCCAGCAGTGAATGGAACTGGGGTGGGAACACTGAAGCTTTCTTT. It yields the protein CASSEWNWGGNTEAFF.

This sequence joins TRBV5-6 and TRBJ1-1; D ambiguous. The CDR3 loop spans 15 amino acids. CDR1 is SGHDT, CDR2 YYEEEE, per germline. Trimming left V 2 bases short and J 0 bases short, with 11 bases between. CDR3 sequence reads: CASSFGYGLNTEAFF. In DNA, the CDR3 is TGTGCCAGCAGCTTCGGGTACGGTCTGAACACTGAAGCTTTCTTT.

V gene TRBV10-1 combines with J gene TRBJ1-1; no clear D. The germline V gene has CDR1 WNHNN and CDR2 SYGVQD (reference sequence). Trimming took 4 bases from V and 4 from J, leaving 7 bases between them. The CDR3 extends over 12 amino acids. CDR3 in DNA: TGCGCCAGCAGTGGGTCAGGCACTGAAGCTTTCTTT. This sequence encodes CASSGSGTEAFF.

The chain links TRBV6-5 to TRBJ1-1; D is unclear. The CDR3 is made up of 13 amino acids. Trimming pared 10 bases from V and 3 bases from J, leaving 15 bases between. Germline CDR1 is MNHEY and CDR2 is SVGAGI. CDR3 protein: CATYFRADTEAFF. In nucleotides, the CDR3 is TGTGCCACATATTTCCGGGCCGACACTGAAGCTTTCTTT.

This clone was seen only once. J is TRBJ2-7 and V is TRBV19; 8 nucleotides align to TRBD2. Trimming at V came to 4 bases and at J to 5 bases, leaving 7 bases not matched to a gene. This CDR3 has 14 amino acids. Germline CDR1 LNHDA, CDR2 SQIVND (reference sequence). DNA of the CDR3: TGTGCCAGTAGTAATCCGCGGGGGGCCCACGAGCAGTACTTC. Protein: CASSNPRGAHEQYF.

The chain carries TRBV4-2 and TRBJ2-3, with D unclear. The CDR3 has 18 residues. The germline V gene encodes CDR1 LGHNA and CDR2 YNFKEQ. The V and J ends lost 1 base and 0 bases respectively, with 17 bases between them. The CDR3 loop reads CASSQGFGGITSTDTQYF. The DNA of the CDR3 is TGTGCCAGCAGCCAAGGGTTCGGCGGAATTACTAGCACAGATACGCAGTATTTT.

The gene calls are TRBV6-4 and TRBJ1-2, with D perhaps TRBD1 (6 bases). Germline V gene lookup returns CDR1 MRHNA and CDR2 SNTAGT. V was pared by 2 bases and J by 6 bases, with 16 bases between. The CDR3 extends over 15 amino acids. In DNA form, the CDR3 reads TGTGCCAGCAGTGACACCGGTGGGGGGCCTGATGGCTACACCTTC. This sequence encodes CASSDTGGGPDGYTF.

The chain employs TRBV4-2 and TRBJ1-2, with 10 bases aligning to TRBD1. The CDR3 spans 16 residues. The germline V gene encodes CDR1 LGHNA and CDR2 YNFKEQ. V lost 0 bases, J lost 6 bases, and 7 bases stayed unmatched. The CDR3 DNA follows: TGTGCCAGCAGCCAAGAGGGGGACAGGGGATTGGATGGCTACACCTTC. It is translated as CASSQEGDRGLDGYTF.

The V and J genes are TRBV6-4 and TRBJ1-2; D is unclear. V was clipped by 4 bases and J by 2 bases, with 17 bases between them. The CDR3 is made up of 16 amino acids. Germline V gives CDR1 MRHNA, CDR2 SNTAGT. CDR3 residues: CASSVEFEGGNYGYTF. The DNA of the CDR3 is TGTGCCAGCAGTGTTGAGTTCGAGGGCGGCAACTATGGCTACACCTTC.